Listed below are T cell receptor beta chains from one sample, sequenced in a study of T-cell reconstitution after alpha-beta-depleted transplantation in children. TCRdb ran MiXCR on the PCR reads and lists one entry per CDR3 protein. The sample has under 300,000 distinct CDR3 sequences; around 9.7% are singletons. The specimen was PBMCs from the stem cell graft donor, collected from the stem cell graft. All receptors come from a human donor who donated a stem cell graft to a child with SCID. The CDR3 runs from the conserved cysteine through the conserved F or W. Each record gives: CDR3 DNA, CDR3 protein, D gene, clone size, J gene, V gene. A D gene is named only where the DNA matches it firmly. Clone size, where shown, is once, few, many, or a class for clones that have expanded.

CDR3 DNA: TGCGCCAGCAGCTACGACCTCTACGAGCAGTACTTC
CDR3 protein: CASSYDLYEQYF
D gene: -
clone size: many
J gene: TRBJ2-7
V gene: TRBV5-1

CDR3 DNA: TGCAGTGCTAGTTCCCCTAGCGGGGGCTATGAGCAGTTCTTC
CDR3 protein: CSASSPSGGYEQFF
D gene: TRBD2
clone size: many
J gene: TRBJ2-1
V gene: TRBV20-1

CDR3 DNA: TGCGCCAGCAGCTTGGCAGCAGGGGTGGCAGATACGCAGTATTTT
CDR3 protein: CASSLAAGVADTQYF
D gene: -
clone size: many
J gene: TRBJ2-3
V gene: TRBV5-1

CDR3 DNA: TGCAGGATACAGGGGTCCCTCACAGATACGCAGTATTTT
CDR3 protein: CRIQGSLTDTQYF
D gene: TRBD1
clone size: -
J gene: TRBJ2-3
V gene: TRBV20-1

CDR3 DNA: TGCGCCAGCAGCTTGTCCCTCGGAGGGTATGGCTACACCTTC
CDR3 protein: CASSLSLGGYGYTF
D gene: -
clone size: -
J gene: TRBJ1-2
V gene: TRBV5-1

CDR3 DNA: TGTGCCAGCGGGGACGGAATGAACACTGAAGCTTTCTTT
CDR3 protein: CASGDGMNTEAFF
D gene: -
clone size: many
J gene: TRBJ1-1
V gene: TRBV2

CDR3 DNA: TGTGCCAGCAGCTCACAGCACATGAACACTGAAGCTTTCTTT
CDR3 protein: CASSSQHMNTEAFF
D gene: -
clone size: -
J gene: TRBJ1-1
V gene: TRBV7-2

CDR3 DNA: TGTGCCAGCAGTTTAAGGGGCGGGCGTGAAAAACTGTTTTTT
CDR3 protein: CASSLRGGREKLFF
D gene: -
clone size: -
J gene: TRBJ1-4
V gene: TRBV12-3/TRBV12-4

CDR3 DNA: TGCAGCGTCAGGACGGGCGAATCAGAGCAGTACTTC
CDR3 protein: CSVRTGESEQYF
D gene: -
clone size: many
J gene: TRBJ2-7
V gene: TRBV29-1

CDR3 DNA: TGCGCCAGCAGTGAGTCGAGGAGCTCGTTAGAAGCTTTCTTT
CDR3 protein: CASSESRSSLEAFF
D gene: -
clone size: few
J gene: TRBJ1-1
V gene: TRBV10-1

CDR3 DNA: TGTGCCAGCAGCCCTCAGTTAGCTTACAATGAGCAGTTCTTC
CDR3 protein: CASSPQLAYNEQFF
D gene: -
clone size: many
J gene: TRBJ2-1
V gene: TRBV7-7

CDR3 DNA: TGTGCCAGCAGCTTGGTCGGGTCTGCGAAAAACATTCAGTACTTC
CDR3 protein: CASSLVGSAKNIQYF
D gene: -
clone size: many
J gene: TRBJ2-4
V gene: TRBV7-2

CDR3 DNA: TGTGCCAGCAGCTTGTGGTTATCCGGGACCCAAGAGACCCAGTACTTC
CDR3 protein: CASSLWLSGTQETQYF
D gene: -
clone size: many
J gene: TRBJ2-5
V gene: TRBV5-5

CDR3 DNA: TGCGCCAGCAGCTTGGGTGGAGGTCGTCGAGGCTACACCTTC
CDR3 protein: CASSLGGGRRGYTF
D gene: -
clone size: many
J gene: TRBJ1-2
V gene: TRBV5-1

CDR3 DNA: TGTGCCAGCAGTTTCGGACAGGGGGGCTACTACGAGCAGTACTTC
CDR3 protein: CASSFGQGGYYEQYF
D gene: TRBD1
clone size: -
J gene: TRBJ2-7
V gene: TRBV12-3/TRBV12-4

CDR3 DNA: TGTGCCAGCAGTGAAGAGGGGAACACTGAAGCTTTCTTT
CDR3 protein: CASSEEGNTEAFF
D gene: -
clone size: many
J gene: TRBJ1-1
V gene: TRBV2

CDR3 DNA: TGTGCCAGCAGCTGGGGCCACGGGATAGCACGGCGCGAGCAGTACTTC
CDR3 protein: CASSWGHGIARREQYF
D gene: -
clone size: many
J gene: TRBJ2-7
V gene: TRBV5-6

CDR3 DNA: TGCGCCAGCAGCACACGACAGGGGGCAGGTGAAAAACTGTTTTTT
CDR3 protein: CASSTRQGAGEKLFF
D gene: TRBD1
clone size: -
J gene: TRBJ1-4
V gene: TRBV5-1

CDR3 DNA: TGTGCCACCAGCAGAGAGGTTCCACAGCATGAGGGTGCAGATACGCAGTATTTT
CDR3 protein: CATSREVPQHEGADTQYF
D gene: -
clone size: many
J gene: TRBJ2-3
V gene: TRBV15

CDR3 DNA: TGCAGTGCGGAAGGGGGCGCGGATGAAAAACTGTTTTTT
CDR3 protein: CSAEGGADEKLFF
D gene: TRBD1
clone size: many
J gene: TRBJ1-4
V gene: TRBV20-1

CDR3 DNA: TGTGCCAGCAGCCAATCAGCGCTCAGGAGAACTAATGAAAAACTGTTTTTT
CDR3 protein: CASSQSALRRTNEKLFF
D gene: -
clone size: -
J gene: TRBJ1-4
V gene: TRBV3-1

CDR3 DNA: TGTGCCAGCGGGGACAGCTCGGTTACCTATGGCTACACCTTC
CDR3 protein: CASGDSSVTYGYTF
D gene: TRBD1
clone size: many
J gene: TRBJ1-2
V gene: TRBV10-3

CDR3 DNA: TGCAGTGCTACCCCCCCGGGCAGGGGGCTCACAGATACGCAGTATTTT
CDR3 protein: CSATPPGRGLTDTQYF
D gene: TRBD1
clone size: many
J gene: TRBJ2-3
V gene: TRBV20-1

CDR3 DNA: TGTGCCAGCAGCTCAGGGGGGGGGCAGTTCTTC
CDR3 protein: CASSSGGGQFF
D gene: -
clone size: -
J gene: TRBJ2-1
V gene: TRBV7-9

CDR3 DNA: TGTGCCAGCAGTTTTGGAGGGGCACCCCTCCACTTT
CDR3 protein: CASSFGGAPLHF
D gene: -
clone size: many
J gene: TRBJ1-6
V gene: TRBV27

CDR3 DNA: TGTGCCAGCAGTTCGCCCCACCCTAGCGGGGGCACAGATACGCAGTATTTT
CDR3 protein: CASSSPHPSGGTDTQYF
D gene: TRBD2
clone size: -
J gene: TRBJ2-3
V gene: TRBV6-5

CDR3 DNA: TGTGCCAGCAGCCAAAAGGACAGGTCCTACGAGCAGTACTTC
CDR3 protein: CASSQKDRSYEQYF
D gene: TRBD1
clone size: many
J gene: TRBJ2-7
V gene: TRBV7-9

CDR3 DNA: TGTGCCAGCAGTCCCTGGACCACCTACAATGAGCAGTTCTTC
CDR3 protein: CASSPWTTYNEQFF
D gene: -
clone size: -
J gene: TRBJ2-1
V gene: TRBV6-2/TRBV6-3

CDR3 DNA: TGTGCCAGCAGCCAATCGTCGGGAAGAAATGAAAAACTGTTTTTT
CDR3 protein: CASSQSSGRNEKLFF
D gene: -
clone size: few
J gene: TRBJ1-4
V gene: TRBV3-1

CDR3 DNA: TGCGCCAGCAGCCAAGCCGGGACAAGGAACACTGAAGCTTTCTTT
CDR3 protein: CASSQAGTRNTEAFF
D gene: -
clone size: few
J gene: TRBJ1-1
V gene: TRBV5-1

CDR3 DNA: TGTGCCAGCAGCTCCCGCAATGGACAGGGGGCGTTCAACGAGCAGTACTTC
CDR3 protein: CASSSRNGQGAFNEQYF
D gene: TRBD1
clone size: many
J gene: TRBJ2-7
V gene: TRBV7-9

CDR3 DNA: TGTGCCAGCAGCCCCACCACAGGGACTGAAGCTTTCTTT
CDR3 protein: CASSPTTGTEAFF
D gene: -
clone size: many
J gene: TRBJ1-1
V gene: TRBV9

CDR3 DNA: TGTGCCAGTAGTATCTCACCCTATAGCAATCAGCCCCAGCATTTT
CDR3 protein: CASSISPYSNQPQHF
D gene: -
clone size: medium-sized
J gene: TRBJ1-5
V gene: TRBV19

CDR3 DNA: TGCAGTGCTAGTAGGCTAGCGGGGGGCACAGATACGCAGTATTTT
CDR3 protein: CSASRLAGGTDTQYF
D gene: TRBD2
clone size: many
J gene: TRBJ2-3
V gene: TRBV20-1

CDR3 DNA: TGTGCCAGCGCCGGAAAATTGACTGAAGCTTTCTTT
CDR3 protein: CASAGKLTEAFF
D gene: -
clone size: many
J gene: TRBJ1-1
V gene: TRBV28

CDR3 DNA: TGTGCCACCAGTGGTCCGACAAATACGCAGTATTTT
CDR3 protein: CATSGPTNTQYF
D gene: -
clone size: many
J gene: TRBJ2-3
V gene: TRBV24-1

CDR3 DNA: TGCGCCAGCATGGCAGCGAGCTCCTACAATGAGCAGTTCTTC
CDR3 protein: CASMAASSYNEQFF
D gene: -
clone size: many
J gene: TRBJ2-1
V gene: TRBV5-1

CDR3 DNA: TGTGCCAGCAGCTACAGGAGTAGCACAGATACGCAGTATTTT
CDR3 protein: CASSYRSSTDTQYF
D gene: -
clone size: many
J gene: TRBJ2-3
V gene: TRBV27

CDR3 DNA: TGTGCCACCAGCAGAGGGGATTACGAGCAGTACTTC
CDR3 protein: CATSRGDYEQYF
D gene: -
clone size: -
J gene: TRBJ2-7
V gene: TRBV15

CDR3 DNA: TGTGCCAGCAAAGGGAACACTGAAGCTTTCTTT
CDR3 protein: CASKGNTEAFF
D gene: -
clone size: many
J gene: TRBJ1-1
V gene: TRBV25-1

CDR3 DNA: TGCGCCAGCAGTCGTTCAGGGGGCAGGGATGAGCAGTTCTTC
CDR3 protein: CASSRSGGRDEQFF
D gene: TRBD1
clone size: many
J gene: TRBJ2-1
V gene: TRBV5-1

CDR3 DNA: TGCAGTGCTAGTCCTCAGTGGGGGGGAAAGGAGGGCACAGATACGCAGTATTTT
CDR3 protein: CSASPQWGGKEGTDTQYF
D gene: TRBD2
clone size: few
J gene: TRBJ2-3
V gene: TRBV20-1

CDR3 DNA: TGTGCCAGCAGATATAGCGGGGGGGCCTACAATGAGCAGTTCTTC
CDR3 protein: CASRYSGGAYNEQFF
D gene: TRBD2
clone size: many
J gene: TRBJ2-1
V gene: TRBV12-3/TRBV12-4

CDR3 DNA: TGCGCCAGCAGCCAAGATACGGGGGACAGGGTAGCCAAAAACATTCAGTACTTC
CDR3 protein: CASSQDTGDRVAKNIQYF
D gene: TRBD1
clone size: many
J gene: TRBJ2-4
V gene: TRBV4-1

CDR3 DNA: TGTGCCAGCAGTTCCGCGGGACTAGCGGACTACGAGCAGTACTTC
CDR3 protein: CASSSAGLADYEQYF
D gene: TRBD2
clone size: many
J gene: TRBJ2-7
V gene: TRBV6-5

CDR3 DNA: TGCAGTGCTCGGGGCTGGCAGGCTTCAGATCAGCCCCAGCATTTT
CDR3 protein: CSARGWQASDQPQHF
D gene: -
clone size: many
J gene: TRBJ1-5
V gene: TRBV20-1

CDR3 DNA: TGTGCCAGCAGCTTGTTCAGGGCGAACGGGGAGCTGTTTTTT
CDR3 protein: CASSLFRANGELFF
D gene: -
clone size: many
J gene: TRBJ2-2
V gene: TRBV7-2

CDR3 DNA: TGTGCCAGTATCCGAGCGAGCTCTGGAAACACCATATATTTT
CDR3 protein: CASIRASSGNTIYF
D gene: -
clone size: many
J gene: TRBJ1-3
V gene: TRBV19

CDR3 DNA: TGCAGTGCTGGACAGAATAAGTGGGGGGCCTACGAGCAGTACTTC
CDR3 protein: CSAGQNKWGAYEQYF
D gene: -
clone size: many
J gene: TRBJ2-7
V gene: TRBV20-1

CDR3 DNA: TGTGCCAGCAGCCAAGGCCCGACTGGGGCTAATGAGCAGTTCTTC
CDR3 protein: CASSQGPTGANEQFF
D gene: -
clone size: -
J gene: TRBJ2-1
V gene: TRBV3-1

CDR3 DNA: TGTGCCAGCAGCTGGGTAAACCCCGGGGAGCTGTTTTTT
CDR3 protein: CASSWVNPGELFF
D gene: -
clone size: many
J gene: TRBJ2-2
V gene: TRBV7-3

CDR3 DNA: TGTGCCAGCAGCTTCGGGACTAACCAAGGGACCCAGTACTTC
CDR3 protein: CASSFGTNQGTQYF
D gene: TRBD2
clone size: -
J gene: TRBJ2-5
V gene: TRBV7-6

CDR3 DNA: TGCGCCAGCAGCCAAGAAGGGTCCATGCGAGGGGACGAGCAGTACTTC
CDR3 protein: CASSQEGSMRGDEQYF
D gene: -
clone size: many
J gene: TRBJ2-7
V gene: TRBV4-3

CDR3 DNA: TGCGCCACCACGACGGGACCGAACACCGGGGAGCTGTTTTTT
CDR3 protein: CATTTGPNTGELFF
D gene: -
clone size: many
J gene: TRBJ2-2
V gene: TRBV5-1

CDR3 DNA: TGCAGTGCGCCCCTTCCCCTAGCGGGGGGGAACACCGGGGAGCTGTTTTTT
CDR3 protein: CSAPLPLAGGNTGELFF
D gene: TRBD2
clone size: -
J gene: TRBJ2-2
V gene: TRBV20-1

CDR3 DNA: TGTGCCAGCGTCGGCTTCCTTATGAACACTGAAGCTTTCTTT
CDR3 protein: CASVGFLMNTEAFF
D gene: -
clone size: -
J gene: TRBJ1-1
V gene: TRBV6-1

CDR3 DNA: TGTGCCAGCAGCTTAGGCGGGGGGCTTTCCTACAATGAGCAGTTCTTC
CDR3 protein: CASSLGGGLSYNEQFF
D gene: TRBD2
clone size: many
J gene: TRBJ2-1
V gene: TRBV7-8